This record concerns one T cell receptor (beta chain) sequence. The length of the CDR3 is 13 residues. Profiling relied on immunoSEQ multiplex PCR, and the TCRdb table lists in-frame clones only, not all of them. The table lists fewer than 50,000 clones, roughly 92% of them singletons. The data originate from a study of T cell changes during pregnancy in multiple sclerosis. V is TRBV21-1 and J is TRBJ2-2; the DNA was not used to check the table's D call, TRBD1. TRBV21-1 is labeled a pseudogene. This sample comprised CD8+ T cells from peripheral blood mononuclear cells, obtained before pregnancy. The sequence came from a female donor with multiple sclerosis, enrolled in a pregnancy study. This CDR3 reads CASSKQNTGELFF. The CDR3 bases are TGTGCCAGCAGCAAACAGAACACCGGGGAGCTGTTTTTT.